A selection of T cell receptor beta chains follows, all from one sample in a study of blood T cell repertoires in COVID-19. The protocol was immunoSEQ multiplex PCR, while the TCRdb copy is restricted to in-frame clones and leaves out a portion. Among some 140,000 clones listed, more than 80% were seen once. The specimen was peripheral blood. The receptors were gathered from a human donor in a cohort sampled during active COVID-19. Both conserved end residues are part of each CDR3. Each record gives: J gene, D gene, clone size, V gene, CDR3 DNA, CDR3 protein. A D gene is named only where the DNA matches it firmly. Only part of the rows carry a size: once, few, many, or a class if the clone is expanded.

TRBJ1-5 | NA | NA | TRBV11-2 | TGTGCCAGCAGCTTAGTAGAAATTAGCAATCAGCCCCAGCATTTT | CASSLVEISNQPQHF
TRBJ1-2 | NA | NA | TRBV5-4 | TGTGCCAGCAGCTTTAGGGCAGGGTTAAGAATCTATGGCTACACCTTC | CASSFRAGLRIYGYTF
TRBJ2-1 | NA | NA | TRBV12-5 | TGTGCTAGTGGTTTGCCCAGCGCCTACAATGAGCAGTTCTTC | CASGLPSAYNEQFF
TRBJ2-1 | NA | NA | TRBV4-3 | TGCGCCAGCAGCCAAGAAACCTACGGGAGCTTCTGGAATGAGCAGTTCTTC | CASSQETYGSFWNEQFF
TRBJ1-1 | TRBD1 | NA | TRBV5-4 | TGTGCCAGCAGCGGAATCAGGGGGCCTAACGCTGAAGCTTTCTTT | CASSGIRGPNAEAFF
TRBJ1-2 | TRBD1 | NA | TRBV2 | TGTGCCAGCAGTGAGATTCCGGGACAGGGAGGCGGCACCTTC | CASSEIPGQGGGTF
TRBJ1-3 | NA | NA | TRBV10-3 | TGTGCCATCAGACGGGGGTCCGGAAACACCATATATTTT | CAIRRGSGNTIYF
TRBJ1-1 | NA | NA | TRBV9 | TGTGCCAGCAGCGTTCAGGAAGGGAGAGATGAAGCTTTCTTT | CASSVQEGRDEAFF
TRBJ1-6 | NA | NA | TRBV21-1 | TGTGCCAGCAGCAGGAGGGGAAGTTATAATTCACCCCTCCACTTT | CASSRRGSYNSPLHF
TRBJ1-1 | TRBD1 | NA | TRBV24-1 | TGTGCCACCAGTGATTCCGACAGGGTCGCTGAAGCTTTCTTT | CATSDSDRVAEAFF
TRBJ1-1 | TRBD1 | NA | TRBV7-2 | TGTGCCAGCAGGCGGACAGGGGATCGTCCGGCTTTCTTT | CASRRTGDRPAFF
TRBJ1-3 | NA | NA | TRBV7-8 | TGTGCCAGCAGCTCGTACGGCGGCTCTGGAAACACCATATATTTT | CASSSYGGSGNTIYF
TRBJ2-2 | NA | NA | TRBV5-1 | TGCGCCAGCAGCTTGGCCCCGGGGACCGGGGAGCTGTTTTTT | CASSLAPGTGELFF
TRBJ1-1 | NA | NA | TRBV15 | TGTGCCACCAGCAGAAGAAATACCGGGAACACTGAAGCTTTCTTT | CATSRRNTGNTEAFF
TRBJ1-6 | TRBD1 | NA | TRBV5-1 | TGCGCCAGCAGCACCGACAGGGGTTTAGGTTCACCCCTCCACTTT | CASSTDRGLGSPLHF
TRBJ2-1 | TRBD1 | NA | TRBV5-1 | TGCGCCAGCAGCTTATGGGAGGACAGGGGAAGGGATGAGCAGTTCTTC | CASSLWEDRGRDEQFF
TRBJ1-2 | TRBD1 | NA | TRBV6-5 | TGTGCCAGCAGGAGGTCAGGGGGCTCTGGCTACACCTTC | CASRRSGGSGYTF
TRBJ2-2 | NA | NA | TRBV6-6 | TGTGCCAGCAGTTTATCAGGCACAGACACCGGGGAGCTGTTTTTT | CASSLSGTDTGELFF
TRBJ2-2 | NA | NA | TRBV6-2/TRBV6-3 | TGTGCCAGCAGTTATTTCCAGACAAACACCGGGGAGCTGTTTTTT | CASSYFQTNTGELFF
TRBJ1-4 | NA | NA | TRBV5-4 | TGTGCCAGCAGCTCGGCCCCTGTCCAGGCCAATGAAAAACTGTTTTTT | CASSSAPVQANEKLFF
TRBJ1-1 | NA | NA | TRBV7-9 | TGTGCCAGCAGCTTAGAGACGGGATTCTTCATGAACACTGAAGCTTTCTTT | CASSLETGFFMNTEAFF
TRBJ1-3 | TRBD1 | once | TRBV5-1 | TGCGCCAGCAGCTCAGCCACAGGGGTTTCAGGAAACACCATATATTTT | CASSSATGVSGNTIYF
TRBJ1-3 | NA | few | TRBV3-1/TRBV3-2 | TGTGCCAGCAGCAAACAGGGCTCCTCTGGAAACACCATATATTTT | CASSKQGSSGNTIYF
TRBJ1-1 | NA | NA | TRBV7-8 | TGTGCCAGCAGCCCTAATACCGGAGCTTTCTTT | CASSPNTGAFF
TRBJ2-5 | NA | NA | TRBV18 | TGTGCCAGCTCACCACGGGGGGACCCGGGGGAGACCCAGTACTTC | CASSPRGDPGETQYF
TRBJ1-1 | TRBD1 | NA | TRBV4-1 | TGCGCCAGCAGACCCGGGACAGGGACGTGGACTGAAGCTTTCTTT | CASRPGTGTWTEAFF
TRBJ2-5 | NA | NA | TRBV2 | TGTGCCAGCAGTGATGTTTCGGGAGTTCCCCTCTCCCAAGAGACCCAGTACTTC | CASSDVSGVPLSQETQYF
TRBJ1-4 | NA | NA | TRBV27 | TGTGCCAGCAGTTTATCGTATAATGAAAAACTGTTTTTT | CASSLSYNEKLFF
TRBJ1-2 | NA | NA | TRBV4-3 | TGCGCCAGCAGCCAGAGCCCCGGCGGGAAATATGGCTACACCTTC | CASSQSPGGKYGYTF
TRBJ2-5 | TRBD2 | NA | TRBV9 | TGTGCCAGCAGCGTAGGAGCACTAGCGGGAGGTAGACAAGAGACCCAGTACTTC | CASSVGALAGGRQETQYF
TRBJ2-2 | NA | NA | TRBV9 | TGTGCCAGCCGCGTAGGGGGGGGGCCCACCGGGGAGCTGTTTTTT | CASRVGGGPTGELFF
TRBJ1-2 | NA | NA | TRBV5-4 | TGTGCCAGCAGCCCTACCCGGGGACAATTGGGCTACACCTTC | CASSPTRGQLGYTF
TRBJ1-6 | TRBD1 | NA | TRBV9 | TGTGCCAGCAGCGCGACAGGGGCGGACTCACCCCTCCACTTT | CASSATGADSPLHF
TRBJ2-1 | TRBD1 | NA | TRBV3-1/TRBV3-2 | TGTGCCAGCAGGACCGGGACAGGGGTTAATGAGCAGTTCTTC | CASRTGTGVNEQFF
TRBJ1-5 | NA | NA | TRBV19 | TGTGCCAGTACAGACCTCTCACGGGGGCCCCAGCATTTT | CASTDLSRGPQHF
TRBJ1-5 | TRBD1 | NA | TRBV5-6 | TGTGCCAGCAGCTCTTGGGACAGAAATCAGCCCCAGCATTTT | CASSSWDRNQPQHF
TRBJ2-5 | TRBD2 | NA | TRBV28 | TGTGCCAGCAGACGGTCCCCGGGACTAGAAGAGACCCAGTACTTC | CASRRSPGLEETQYF
TRBJ1-2 | NA | NA | TRBV7-3 | TGTGCCAGCAGCCCACAGCAGGGGTCGGGCTACACCTTC | CASSPQQGSGYTF
TRBJ2-2 | NA | NA | TRBV7-8 | TGTGCCAGCAGCCTTACTAAGGGGGAGCTGTTTTTT | CASSLTKGELFF
TRBJ2-3 | TRBD2 | NA | TRBV7-3 | TGTGCCAGCTCACGAGCGGGGGGATCCACAGATACGCAGTATTTT | CASSRAGGSTDTQYF
TRBJ1-1 | NA | NA | TRBV19 | TGTGCCAGTAAGGTGGGCAGTGACACTGAAGCTTTCTTT | CASKVGSDTEAFF
TRBJ1-2 | NA | NA | TRBV15 | TGTGCCACCAGCAGGGACATAGGGGCGAACTATGGCTACACCTTC | CATSRDIGANYGYTF
TRBJ1-1 | NA | NA | TRBV12-5 | TGTGCTAGCCCAGGGGCGATGAACACTGAAGCTTTCTTT | CASPGAMNTEAFF
TRBJ1-1 | NA | NA | TRBV20-1 | TGCAGTGCTAGATCAGGGACTGAAGCTTTCTTT | CSARSGTEAFF
TRBJ2-1 | NA | NA | TRBV24-1 | TGTGCCACCGCCCACACCCGGGGATACAATGAGCAGTTCTTC | CATAHTRGYNEQFF
TRBJ1-2 | NA | NA | TRBV19 | TGTGCCAGTAGTATCGTTCAACGAGGAGGCTACACCTTC | CASSIVQRGGYTF
TRBJ2-3 | TRBD1 | NA | TRBV10-2 | TGCGCCAGCAGTGATAGGACAGGGGGGCAAGATACGCAGTATTTT | CASSDRTGGQDTQYF
TRBJ1-2 | TRBD1 | NA | TRBV9 | TGTGCCAGCAGCGTAGGGTGGGGGACAGATACTCTTGGCTACACCTTC | CASSVGWGTDTLGYTF
TRBJ2-7 | TRBD2 | NA | TRBV27 | TGTGCCAGCAGTTTGCGGGGGAGTAGCTCCTACGAGCAGTACTTC | CASSLRGSSSYEQYF
TRBJ2-1 | TRBD2 | once | TRBV19 | TGTGCCAGTCGGGGACTAGCGGGTGTTCCAGACTACAATGAGCAGTTCTTC | CASRGLAGVPDYNEQFF
TRBJ2-3 | TRBD2 | NA | TRBV6-4 | TGTGCCAGCAGCGCCGGGACTAGAGATACAGATACGCAGTATTTT | CASSAGTRDTDTQYF
TRBJ1-5 | TRBD1 | NA | TRBV6-2/TRBV6-3 | TGTGCCAGCAGCGCTACAGGGGCCGTCGAGCCCCAGCATTTT | CASSATGAVEPQHF
TRBJ1-4 | TRBD1 | NA | TRBV9 | TGTGCCAGCAGCCCCCGACAGGGGGTAGAAAAACTGTTTTTT | CASSPRQGVEKLFF
TRBJ2-5 | NA | once | TRBV5-1 | TGCGCCAGCAGCTCCTTGGAGACCCAGTACTTC | CASSSLETQYF
TRBJ1-2 | NA | medium-sized | TRBV6-2/TRBV6-3 | TGTGCCAGCAGTCGACAGGACTTGGGTATCTATGGCTACACCTTC | CASSRQDLGIYGYTF
TRBJ2-2 | TRBD2 | NA | TRBV3-1/TRBV3-2 | TGTGCCAGCAGCCCTAGCGGCCGGGAGCTGTTTTTT | CASSPSGRELFF
TRBJ1-2 | TRBD1 | NA | TRBV30 | TGTGCCTGGGGGCTCGGAGGACAGGCGTCTTATGGCTACACCTTC | CAWGLGGQASYGYTF
TRBJ2-5 | TRBD1 | NA | TRBV7-8 | TGTGCCAGCAGCCCTGGACAGGGGGCAGGGGAGACCCAGTACTTC | CASSPGQGAGETQYF
TRBJ2-7 | NA | NA | TRBV6-2/TRBV6-3 | TGTGCCAGCAGTCGAGGGCCCACTCCACCTTACGAGCAGTACTTC | CASSRGPTPPYEQYF